The 28 T cell receptor beta chains reported below all come from one sample, sequenced in a study of cytomegalovirus exposure and HLA in healthy donors. Clones were sequenced by immunoSEQ multiplex PCR, and TCRdb holds only the in-frame ones, with some missing. The data contain approximately 300,000 clones, roughly 88% of them seen just once; the ten biggest clones take up roughly 0.8%. Sequenced material: PBMCs. All receptors derive from a woman aged 18-29 years in good health and CMV-seronegative.

The chain uses TRBV7-2 and TRBJ2-7; TRBD1 matches 7 bases. The CDR3 runs 17 residues. The V and J ends lost 1 base and 0 bases, in that order; junction bases with no gene match: 9. Per the germline V gene, CDR1 is SGHTA and CDR2 is FQGNSA. CDR3 protein: CASSLVTIRDSSYEQYF. CDR3 in DNA: TGTGCCAGCAGCTTAGTAACAATCCGGGACAGCTCCTACGAGCAGTACTTC.

The V call is TRBV4-3, the J call TRBJ2-6; possibly TRBD2 for D (6 bases). CDR1 and CDR2 from the germline V gene are LGHNA and YSLEER. This CDR3 comprises 18 residues. The V end was cut by 1 base, the J end by 0 bases, with 13 bases between. In DNA, the CDR3 is TGCGCCAGCAGCCAAGTCCTGGGGGGTAGCTCTGGGGCCAACGTCCTGACTTTC. It encodes CASSQVLGGSSGANVLTF.

In DNA form, the CDR3 reads TGTGCCAGCAGCCCCGACACGAACACTGAAGCTTTCTTT. Its protein is CASSPDTNTEAFF. The chain uses TRBV7-9 and TRBJ1-1, with D unclear. The germline gives CDR1 SEHNR, CDR2 FQNEAQ (reference sequence). The germline V and J ends were trimmed by 5 bases and 1 base, with 8 bases remaining between them. The CDR3 runs 13 residues.

The rearrangement joins TRBV4-3 to TRBJ1-1; 8 bases fit TRBD1. The CDR3 covers 16 residues. The trim removed 4 bases at V and 9 bases at J, leaving 16 bases unmatched. Looked up from germline, CDR1 is LGHNA and CDR2 is YSLEER. The CDR3 reads CASSRSRQGTNSKAFF. In nucleotides, the CDR3 is TGCGCCAGCAGCCGGAGTAGACAGGGGACGAATTCAAAAGCTTTCTTT.

The chain joins TRBV4-1 to TRBJ2-1, with 7 bases matching TRBD2. V dropped 6 bases and J dropped 7; count of bases not matched to a gene: 15. Germline CDR1 MGHRA, CDR2 YSYEKL. The CDR3 runs to 16 residues. CDR3: CASRQPVGGPTNEQFF. The CDR3 DNA reads TGCGCCAGCAGACAACCGGTGGGAGGGCCAACAAATGAGCAGTTCTTC.

V gene TRBV6-1 combines with J gene TRBJ2-7, with 7 nucleotides matching TRBD2. The CDR3 extends over 13 amino acids. Germline-derived CDR1 and CDR2 are MNHNS and SASEGT. V was clipped by 9 bases and J by 3 bases; unmatched bases: 8. The CDR3 coding sequence is TGTGCCAGTTTACCGGGACTAAACTACGAGCAGTACTTC. This translates into CASLPGLNYEQYF.

This sequence joins TRBV15 and TRBJ1-2; a possible D gene is TRBD1 (5 bases). This CDR3 is built from 13 residues. The V end was cut by 8 bases, the J end by 5 bases, with 15 bases between. Germline loops: CDR1 LNHNV, CDR2 YYDKDF (reference sequence). The CDR3, as DNA: TGTGCCACCGCCCCGGGGGTGGGGTATGGCTACACCTTC. The encoded protein is CATAPGVGYGYTF.

This clone was seen only once. The V call is TRBV29-1, the J call TRBJ2-4; 10 positions agree with TRBD2. The CDR3 runs 16 residues. Germline V gives CDR1 SQVTM, CDR2 ANQGSEA. V shed 7 bases, J shed 9 bases, and the junction held 18 bases outside the gene matches. CDR3 in amino acids: CSARGGLAGARGIQYF. CDR3 nucleotide sequence: TGCAGCGCCCGAGGGGGGCTAGCGGGAGCTCGGGGCATTCAGTACTTC.

The chain carries TRBV6-6 and TRBJ2-2; TRBD2 aligns across 7 bases. Losses at the gene ends were 4 bases for V and 3 bases for J; bases not matched to a gene: 8. Germline V gene lookup returns CDR1 MNHNY and CDR2 SVGAGI (reference sequence). The CDR3 runs 16 residues. The CDR3, as DNA: TGTGCCAGCAGTTCTAGACTAGCTCGCGACACCGGGGAGCTGTTTTTT. This encodes CASSSRLARDTGELFF.

The chain joins TRBV27 to TRBJ1-1, with TRBD1 as a possible D gene (5 bases). CDR1 MNHEY and CDR2 SMNVEV come from the germline V gene (reference sequence). This CDR3 has 14 residues. V lost 3 bases, J lost 6 bases, and 14 bases lay in between. The CDR3 protein is CASSFASTAPEAFF. CDR3 nucleotide sequence: TGTGCCAGCAGTTTTGCCTCGACAGCTCCTGAAGCTTTCTTT.

The genes are TRBV6-5 and TRBJ1-2, with D unclear. V was pared by 6 bases and J by 4 bases, with 15 bases between. This CDR3 spans 14 amino acids. Germline assignment: CDR1 MNHEY and CDR2 SVGAGI. In nucleotides, the CDR3 is TGTGCCAGCAGCAATGGTGGTTTCAGCTATGGCTACACCTTC. It is translated as CASSNGGFSYGYTF.

This chain joins TRBV4-3 and TRBJ2-7, with D tentatively TRBD1 (5 bases). Trimming took off 0 bases at V and 0 bases at J, with 12 bases between the two ends. CDR1 and CDR2 (germline): LGHNA, YSLEER. The CDR3 loop spans 16 amino acids. The CDR3 region has the DNA TGCGCCAGCAGCCAAGAGGGGCAGGGAACCTCCTACGAGCAGTACTTC. Its translation: CASSQEGQGTSYEQYF.

In this sample, this clone turned up a few times. Here the CDR3 reads CASSLTASGIYEQYF. CDR3 DNA sequence: TGCGCCAGCAGCTTGACTGCTAGCGGGATCTACGAGCAGTACTTC. The V gene is TRBV5-1, the J gene TRBJ2-7; 9 nucleotides match TRBD2. Per the germline V gene, CDR1 is SGHRS and CDR2 is YFSETQ. The ends lost 1 base at V and 3 bases at J; junction bases unmatched: 5. The CDR3 covers 15 residues.

The chain couples TRBV2 to TRBJ2-1; 10 bases align to TRBD1. In germline, CDR1 is SNHLY, CDR2 FYNNEI. The CDR3 sequence is 17 residues long. J was trimmed by 0 bases and V by 2 bases; bases with no gene match: 4. The CDR3 is CASSERGQGSSYNEQFF. CDR3 nucleotides: TGTGCCAGCAGTGAAAGGGGACAGGGGAGCTCCTACAATGAGCAGTTCTTC.

This sequence joins TRBV6-5 and TRBJ2-5, with TRBD1 as a possible D gene (6 bases). This CDR3 spans 15 amino acids. V lost 2 bases, J lost 5 bases, and 15 bases lay in between. Germline-derived CDR1 and CDR2 are MNHEY and SVGAGI. The CDR3 sequence is CASSYRGSPGETQYF. Here the CDR3 DNA reads TGTGCCAGCAGTTACAGGGGGAGCCCCGGGGAGACCCAGTACTTC.

The chain uses TRBV27 and TRBJ2-1, with D uncertain. The CDR3 spans 16 residues. CDR1 is MNHEY and CDR2 is SMNVEV in the germline V gene (reference sequence). Trimming cost V 7 bases and J 0 bases, with 16 bases left between them. This CDR3 is CASKVWSASSYNEQFF. Written as DNA, the CDR3 is TGTGCCAGCAAAGTCTGGTCCGCCAGCTCCTACAATGAGCAGTTCTTC.

V usage is TRBV2 and J usage is TRBJ1-5; 9 bases match TRBD1. V shed 6 bases, J shed 0 bases, and the junction held 6 bases outside the gene matches. Looked up from germline, CDR1 is SNHLY and CDR2 is FYNNEI. The CDR3 length is 16 residues. The CDR3, as DNA: TGTGCCAGCAGACGGACAGGGGTCTATAGCAATCAGCCCCAGCATTTT. It is translated as CASRRTGVYSNQPQHF.

The genes are TRBV28 and TRBJ2-7, with 8 bases aligning to TRBD1. Germline-derived CDR1 and CDR2 are MDHEN and SYDVKM. The CDR3 consists of 15 residues. Germline trimming cut 6 bases from V and 1 base from J; bases unmatched to any gene: 8. The CDR3 coding sequence is TGTGCCAGCAGCCCAGGGGGCGAGGGTTCCTACGAGCAGTACTTC. It translates to CASSPGGEGSYEQYF. The full variable domain, with the rest looked up from reference TRBV28 and TRBJ2-7, is DVKVTQSSRYLVKRTGEKVFLECVQDMDHENMFWYRQDPGLGLRLIYFSYDVKMKEKGDIPEGYSVSREKKERFSLILESASTNQTSMYLCASSPGGEGSYEQYFGPGTRLTVT.

This chain joins TRBV18 and TRBJ2-7; TRBD1 aligns across 9 bases. The germline CDR1 and CDR2 sequences are KGHSH and LQKENI. V lost 2 bases and J lost 4; bases outside the gene matches: 3. CDR3 length: 14 residues. CDR3 sequence: CASSPNRGLYEQYF. CDR3 nucleotide sequence: TGTGCCAGCTCACCAAACAGGGGGCTGTACGAGCAGTACTTC.

V usage is TRBV5-1 and J usage is TRBJ2-3; D is uncertain. This CDR3 spans 13 amino acids. The germline V gene encodes CDR1 SGHRS and CDR2 YFSETQ. Trimming left V 0 bases short and J 3 bases short, with 5 bases between. As DNA, the CDR3 is TGCGCCAGCAGCTTGGTTATTACAGATACGCAGTATTTT. As protein: CASSLVITDTQYF.

The chain combines TRBV14 with TRBJ1-2; a possible D gene is TRBD1 (6 bases). Deletions cut 3 bases from V and 1 base from J, with 15 bases between. CDR3 length: 16 residues. The germline V gene encodes CDR1 SGHDN and CDR2 FVKESK. As DNA, the CDR3 is TGTGCCAGCAGCCACTTTGACAGGAATATTAACTATGGCTACACCTTC. Its translation: CASSHFDRNINYGYTF.

This chain uses TRBV29-1 with TRBJ2-7, with 12 positions matching TRBD1. Trimming removed 1 base from V and 2 bases from J; junction bases left unmatched: 18. This CDR3 is built from 20 residues. CDR1 SQVTM and CDR2 ANQGSEA come from the germline V gene. The CDR3 loop reads CSVEGGSTGTGGYNPYEQYF. The CDR3 bases are TGCAGCGTTGAAGGTGGGTCAACCGGGACAGGGGGCTATAACCCCTACGAGCAGTACTTC.

This clone was seen at least ten times. The chain recombines TRBV28 with TRBJ2-7; D is possibly TRBD2 (5 bases). The CDR3 covers 14 residues. The V end lost 7 bases, the J end lost 2 bases, and 15 bases lay between the germline ends. Germline V gene sequence: CDR1 MDHEN, CDR2 SYDVKM. As DNA, the CDR3 is TGTGCCAGCACCATATCCGGGGAACCCTACGAGCAGTACTTC. This gives the protein CASTISGEPYEQYF.

This clone is a singleton in its sample. The chain couples TRBV11-2 to TRBJ2-1; D perhaps matches TRBD1 (6 bases). The germline CDR1 and CDR2 sequences are SGHAT and FQNNGV. The V gene lost 6 bases and the J gene lost 7 bases, with 25 bases spanning the gap. This CDR3 spans 17 amino acids. The CDR3 here is CASRSFPRGQGTNEQFF. The DNA for the CDR3 is TGTGCCAGCAGGTCTTTCCCCCGGGGCCAGGGGACAAATGAGCAGTTCTTC.

The gene calls are TRBV5-1 and TRBJ2-7; TRBD1 matches 11 bases. J was trimmed by 0 bases and V by 4 bases; bases with no gene match: 12. The CDR3 runs to 18 residues. From germline, CDR1 is SGHRS and CDR2 YFSETQ. This chain's CDR3 is CASSPIGTGGLSSYEQYF. In DNA form, the CDR3 reads TGCGCCAGCAGCCCCATTGGGACAGGGGGGCTCAGCTCCTACGAGCAGTACTTC.

The chain combines TRBV5-4 with TRBJ2-3; TRBD2 agrees at 9 bases. The CDR3 runs 15 residues. Germline CDR1 reads SGHNT; CDR2 reads YYREEE (reference sequence). Unmatched junction bases numbered 11, after V lost 0 bases and J lost 12 bases. The CDR3 coding sequence is TGTGCCAGCAGCTTGGAAGGGGTAGCGGGGGTGCCACAGTATTTT. It translates to CASSLEGVAGVPQYF.

The rearrangement joins TRBV25-1 to TRBJ2-5, with a tentative D call TRBD1 (5 bases). Germline V gene sequence: CDR1 MGHDK, CDR2 SYGVNS. The germline V and J ends were trimmed by 2 bases and 0 bases, with 13 bases remaining between them. The CDR3 is made up of 16 amino acids. The CDR3 DNA is TGTGCCAGCAGTGAAGGGTCAGGGCTGTACCAAGAGACCCAGTACTTC. Translated: CASSEGSGLYQETQYF.

This chain links TRBV7-8 with TRBJ2-1; TRBD2 matches at 7 bases. V gave up 1 base and J gave up 0 bases; unmatched junction bases: 6. This CDR3 comprises 17 residues. The germline gives CDR1 SGHVS, CDR2 FQNEAQ. The CDR3 region is CASSLVRSGASYNEQFF. In DNA, the CDR3 is TGTGCCAGCAGCTTAGTTCGCAGCGGGGCCTCCTACAATGAGCAGTTCTTC.